Sequencing of this T cell receptor beta chain was carried out in a study of T cell responses to AZD1222 COVID-19 vaccine. This table comes from immunoSEQ multiplex PCR, and its TCRdb copy is limited to in-frame clones, with some not included. The repertoire includes over 130,000 clones, 80% to 95% of them detected once, and 3.5% to 4.5% sits in the top ten. Study-wide results and limits: As reported, nearly half of all spike-specific TCRs target variant regions that are unmutated. Breadth and depth of Spike-specific TCRs rose after two AZD1222 doses.

Of note for this clone: Its antigen remains unknown.

The sequences come from peripheral blood, collected 28 days after the second AZD1222 dose. This clonotype originated in an adult who received the AZD1222 COVID-19 vaccine.

The DNA of the CDR3 is TGTGCCAGCAAGGTTAGCCATTTTAGCTCCTACGAGCAGTACTTC. This gives the protein CASKVSHFSSYEQYF. J is TRBJ2-7 and V is TRBV6-5; D gene ambiguous. The length of the CDR3 is 15 residues. The germline gives CDR1 MNHEY, CDR2 SVGAGI. The germline V and J ends were trimmed by 7 bases and 0 bases, with 16 bases remaining between them.